The TCR beta chain described here comes from a study of cytomegalovirus exposure and HLA in healthy donors. TCRdb's copy holds only in-frame clones and misses some; the assay was immunoSEQ multiplex PCR. This sample has about 250,000 clones; roughly 90% occur once, and the top ten carry about 12%. The donors were in the roughly 120-subject validation cohort, distinct from the roughly 700-subject first cohort. V dropped 5 bases and J dropped 0 bases, with 10 bases sitting between them. From germline, CDR1 is SGHAT and CDR2 FQDESV (reference sequence). This CDR3 is built from 14 residues. To note about this clone: Its antigen is not known.

Whole-study findings and limits: The TCR clusters that emerged in the first cohort tended, a later analysis found, to co-occur in the approximately 110 validation repertoires. Researchers counted about 150 TCR beta chains as cytomegalovirus-associated. A few CMV-associated chains were confirmed in vitro to be specific for CMV antigens.

What was sequenced was PBMCs. The clonotype was recovered from a man between 18 and 35 years old in good health and CMV-seropositive. V is TRBV11-1 and J is TRBJ1-1; no firm D call. CDR3 loop: CASSHGAMNTEAFF. In DNA form, the CDR3 reads TGTGCCAGCAGCCACGGTGCGATGAACACTGAAGCTTTCTTT.